These T cell receptor beta chains were read from a single sample in a study of identical twins. TCRdb re-called the 5' RACE reads through MiXCR, storing one row per CDR3 protein. The repertoire holds about 920,000 distinct CDR3 sequences, with more than 9% as singletons. The same specimen was also included in a second study, on yellow fever vaccine responses in identical twins.

Material: PBMCs. These receptors all come from a woman between 18 and 29 years old in good health. The CDR3 runs from the conserved cysteine through the conserved F or W. The D gene is left open where the match is weak. Rows give clone size only sometimes, using once, few, many, or a class for an expanded clone.

V	D	J	size	DNA	CDR3
TRBV4-1	.	TRBJ2-1	few	TGCGCCAGCAGCCAAGAACATAGCTCCTACAATGAGCAGTTCTTC	CASSQEHSSYNEQFF
TRBV11-1	.	TRBJ1-2	many	TGTGCCAGCAGCCCGCGGGTCAACAGGGCTGGAGGCTACACCTTC	CASSPRVNRAGGYTF
TRBV10-3	TRBD1	TRBJ2-3	few	TGTGCCTCCCATGAGGGGACAGCCCGCACAGATACGCAGTATTTT	CASHEGTARTDTQYF
TRBV29-1	.	TRBJ2-7	.	TGCAGCGTTGTACAGGCCAGTACCTACGAGCAGTACTTC	CSVVQASTYEQYF
TRBV2	.	TRBJ2-1	few	TGTGCCAGCAGTGAAGCCGGATATCAAAACAATGAGCAGTTCTTC	CASSEAGYQNNEQFF
TRBV9	.	TRBJ1-2	.	TGTGCCAGCAGCGGAGGGCCCTGGGGCTACACCTTC	CASSGGPWGYTF
TRBV2	.	TRBJ2-1	.	TGTGCCAGCACCCTCCGAGGGCTAGGGGGCAATGAGCAGTTCTTC	CASTLRGLGGNEQFF
TRBV27	.	TRBJ2-5	few	TGTGCCAGCAAACCCTGGCAGGGCCAAGAGACCCAGTACTTC	CASKPWQGQETQYF
TRBV2	.	TRBJ2-1	few	TGTGCCAGCAGTGAATACGGCAGGGACGGGTCCTACAATGAGCAGTTCTTC	CASSEYGRDGSYNEQFF
TRBV5-1	TRBD2	TRBJ2-1	many	TGCGCCAGCAGCAGCGGGACTCTAAACAATGAGCAGTTCTTC	CASSSGTLNNEQFF
TRBV5-5	.	TRBJ2-6	many	TGTGCCAGCAGCTTAGGGGACTCTGGGGCCAACGTCCTGACTTTC	CASSLGDSGANVLTF
TRBV20-1	TRBD2	TRBJ2-1	.	TGCAGTGCTATGGGACTAGCGGGAGAGGGGAATGAGCAGTTCTTC	CSAMGLAGEGNEQFF
TRBV11-1	.	TRBJ2-3	few	TGTGCCAGCAGCTTAAGAAGGGGTTTAGATACGCAGTATTTT	CASSLRRGLDTQYF
TRBV10-1	TRBD1	TRBJ2-3	.	TGCGCCAGCAGTGACCCGGGACAGAGCACAGATACGCAGTATTTT	CASSDPGQSTDTQYF
TRBV27	.	TRBJ2-3	few	TGTGCCACCCGGGACGGGGGCACAGATACGCAGTATTTT	CATRDGGTDTQYF
TRBV7-3	TRBD2	TRBJ2-3	.	TGTGCCAGCAGCCCATGGGCGCGGGAGCTCAAAAATACGCAGTATTTT	CASSPWARELKNTQYF
TRBV4-1	TRBD1	TRBJ1-4	.	TGCGCCAGCAGTAGACAGGGGGAAGAAAAACTGTTTTTT	CASSRQGEEKLFF
TRBV12-3/TRBV12-4	TRBD1	TRBJ1-1	many	TGTGCCAGCAGTCCCAACAGGGGGAACACTGAAGCTTTTTTT	CASSPNRGNTEAFF
TRBV7-9	.	TRBJ1-1	few	TGTGCCAGCAGGGGGTGGGGCCACACTGAAGCTTTCTTT	CASRGWGHTEAFF
TRBV19	.	TRBJ2-7	.	TGTGCCAGTAGTCGTAGCGGAGACGTCAACGAGCAGTACTTC	CASSRSGDVNEQYF
TRBV5-1	TRBD1	TRBJ1-2	.	TGCGCCAGCAGACCTAGACAGGGAAGCTATGGCTACACCTTC	CASRPRQGSYGYTF
TRBV29-1	TRBD2	TRBJ2-1	.	TGCAGAGCGGGAGGACTCAATGAGCAGTTCTTC	CRAGGLNEQFF
TRBV9	.	TRBJ1-1	.	TGTGCCAGCAGCGTAGTGGCAGGGGCACTGAACACTGAAGCTTTCTTT	CASSVVAGALNTEAFF
TRBV3-1	.	TRBJ1-2	many	TGTGCCAGCAGCCAAGGCGGGGCACAGATCTATGGCTACACCTTC	CASSQGGAQIYGYTF
TRBV3-1	.	TRBJ2-1	.	TGTGCCAGCAGCCAAGATCGGGCGACGGCCGCCCAGTTCTTC	CASSQDRATAAQFF
TRBV7-9	.	TRBJ2-1	few	TGTGCCAGCCGCCTTGTTGGAGGTGTACACAATGAGCAGTTCTTC	CASRLVGGVHNEQFF
TRBV5-1	.	TRBJ1-1	.	TGCGCCAGCAGCTTGGCAGCGGAGGTTTATACTGAAGCTTTCTTT	CASSLAAEVYTEAFF
TRBV12-5	TRBD2	TRBJ2-1	.	TGTGCTTGCGGGGGGGCATCCTACAATGAGCAGTTCTTC	CACGGASYNEQFF
TRBV5-1	.	TRBJ1-3	few	TGCGCCAGCAGCTTGGTAGGGGGTTCTGGAAACACCATATATTTT	CASSLVGGSGNTIYF
TRBV5-1	.	TRBJ1-1	many	TGTGCCAGCAGTTTAAGTGTAAACACTGAAGCTTTCTTT	CASSLSVNTEAFF
TRBV5-1	.	TRBJ2-1	.	TGCGCCAGCAGCTGGGCGGGTGGCTACAATGAGCAGTTCTTC	CASSWAGGYNEQFF
TRBV5-1	.	TRBJ2-5	.	TGCGCCAGCAGCTTGGCAGACAGACCCGAGACCCAGTACTTC	CASSLADRPETQYF
TRBV20-1	.	TRBJ2-3	few	TGCAGTGCTAGCACTAGATTTAGCACAGATACGCAGTATTTT	CSASTRFSTDTQYF
TRBV28	.	TRBJ2-7	few	TGTGCCAGCAGTTTACGCAGGGACTCCTACGAGCAGTACTTC	CASSLRRDSYEQYF
TRBV5-6	.	TRBJ1-3	.	TGTGCCAGCAGCTGGGGCACAGGGTTCCCTGGAAACACCATATATTTT	CASSWGTGFPGNTIYF
TRBV4-1	.	TRBJ1-4	.	TGCGCCAGCAGCCAAGATGGGGGGGCGAGTGAAAAACTGTTTTTT	CASSQDGGASEKLFF
TRBV9	TRBD2	TRBJ2-3	few	TGTGCCAGCAGCAGAGGGACTAGCGGGGGAGATACGCAGTATTTT	CASSRGTSGGDTQYF
TRBV20-1	.	TRBJ1-5	.	TGCAGTGCCAAGGATCCGAATAGCAATCAGCCCCAGCATTTT	CSAKDPNSNQPQHF
TRBV25-1	.	TRBJ2-7	.	TGTGCCAGCAGCAGGGAGCCCTCCGAGCAGTACTTC	CASSREPSEQYF
TRBV4-1	.	TRBJ2-2	many	TGCGCCAGCAGCCAAGATTCCCCCATAGTAGGCGGGGAGCTGTTTTTT	CASSQDSPIVGGELFF
TRBV20-1	TRBD2	TRBJ2-3	.	TGCAGTGCTAGACTCGGACTAGCGGGGGGGTTAGATACGCAGTATTTT	CSARLGLAGGLDTQYF
TRBV12-3/TRBV12-4	TRBD1	TRBJ1-2	few	TGTGCCAGCAGTTTATCGACAGGGGTAGTTGGCTATGGCTACACCTTC	CASSLSTGVVGYGYTF
TRBV20-1	.	TRBJ2-7	few	TGCAGTGCTAGCCCCAGGCCCGGGAACTACGAGCAGTACTTC	CSASPRPGNYEQYF
TRBV4-1	TRBD2	TRBJ2-1	.	TGCGCCAGCAGCCCAGGGACTAGCGGGGGAATCTACAATGAGCAGTTCTTC	CASSPGTSGGIYNEQFF
TRBV28	.	TRBJ2-3	.	TGTGCCAGCCTCTTAAGGCCAGATACGCAGTATTTT	CASLLRPDTQYF
TRBV28	TRBD2	TRBJ2-1	few	TGTGCCAGCAGTTCTATAGCGGGGGGGCCGGGCAATGAGCAGTTCTTC	CASSSIAGGPGNEQFF
TRBV2	TRBD1	TRBJ2-1	few	TGTGCCAGCAGTGAAAGTATGTTGGACAGGGGGTTAAATGAGCAGTTCTTC	CASSESMLDRGLNEQFF
TRBV20-1	.	TRBJ2-1	.	TGCAGTGCTAGATCGGGAGTAAGAGTTGAGCAGTTCTTC	CSARSGVRVEQFF
TRBV20-1	.	TRBJ2-1	few	TGCAGTGCTAGTTGGCGGGATTCCTACAATGAGCAGTTCTTC	CSASWRDSYNEQFF
TRBV6-1	TRBD2	TRBJ2-1	.	TGTGCCAGCAGTGGGACTAGCGGGAGCAGCGATGAGCAGTTCTTC	CASSGTSGSSDEQFF
TRBV5-6	.	TRBJ2-2	few	TGTGCCAGCAGCTACGGGGGACAGTGGAACACCGGGGAGCTGTTTTTT	CASSYGGQWNTGELFF
TRBV9	.	TRBJ2-3	many	TGTGCCAGCAGCGTAGCCCGGACAGGCACAGATACGCAGTATTTT	CASSVARTGTDTQYF